This T cell receptor (beta chain) stems from a study of blood T cell repertoires in COVID-19. Overall study: Whether acute or convalescent, the COVID-19 samples came from the United States, Italy and Spain. The analysed material was cDNA or gDNA that came from T cells, B-cell-depleted T cells, or PBMCs.

The CDR3 runs 16 residues. Per germline, CDR1 WSHSY and CDR2 SAAADI. J lost 1 base, V lost 6 bases, and 10 bases had no gene match. In the original processing: Reference gene primer amplification yielded estimated nucleated cell counts. Produced via immunoSEQ multiplex PCR; TCRdb's table is partial and in-frame only. From that table come the V and J calls and clone size; the DNA was used to work out D and trimming. The sample consists of some 190,000 clones, more than 70% of them appearing once. Sequenced sample: peripheral blood. This clonotype was obtained from a woman aged 55-69 years with acute or convalescent COVID-19. The chain employs TRBV10-2 and TRBJ1-1, with 8 bases aligning to TRBD1. The DNA of the CDR3 is TGCGCCAGCAGCAAAAGACAGGGGACGGCGAACACTGAAGCTTTCTTT. It is translated as CASSKRQGTANTEAFF.